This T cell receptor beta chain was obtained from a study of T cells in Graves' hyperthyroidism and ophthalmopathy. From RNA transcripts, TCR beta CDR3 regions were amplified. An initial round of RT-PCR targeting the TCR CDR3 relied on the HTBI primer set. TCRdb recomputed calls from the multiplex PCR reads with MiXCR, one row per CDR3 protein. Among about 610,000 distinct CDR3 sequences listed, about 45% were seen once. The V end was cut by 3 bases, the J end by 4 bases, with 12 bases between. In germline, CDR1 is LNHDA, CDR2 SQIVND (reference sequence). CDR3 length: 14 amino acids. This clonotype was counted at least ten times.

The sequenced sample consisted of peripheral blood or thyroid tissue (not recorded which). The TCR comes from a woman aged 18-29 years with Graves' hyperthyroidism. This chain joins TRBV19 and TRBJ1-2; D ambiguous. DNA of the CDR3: TGTGCCAGTAGTATTCTAGGCCCGAGCTATGGCTACACCTTC. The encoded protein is CASSILGPSYGYTF.